This T cell receptor (beta chain) emerged from a study of CD4 T cells in relation to SARS-CoV-2 and coronaviruses. TCRdb's table, derived via immunoSEQ multiplex PCR, lists solely in-frame clones and lacks some. In the table there are approximately 14,000 clones, around 78% of which are singletons. The unexposed donors gave CD4+ T cells in about 2011-2018, prior to COVID-19. CD4+ T cells were isolated from the cells after 10 days of culture. Remarks on this clone: Its antigen is currently unknown.

After removal of 4 bases from V and 0 bases from J, the junction contained 4 bases not matched to a gene. Germline V lookup: CDR1 LGHDT, CDR2 YNNKEL (reference sequence). The CDR3 runs 15 residues. V gene TRBV3-1 (or the pseudogene TRBV3-2) combines with J gene TRBJ1-2; 8 bases match TRBD1. Sequencing was carried out using CD4+ T cells from PBMCs, cultured in vitro. This sequence originates from a human donor in good health. The CDR3 DNA reads as TGTGCCAGCAGCCTTGGGACAGGTGCTAACTATGGCTACACCTTC. This codes for CASSLGTGANYGYTF.